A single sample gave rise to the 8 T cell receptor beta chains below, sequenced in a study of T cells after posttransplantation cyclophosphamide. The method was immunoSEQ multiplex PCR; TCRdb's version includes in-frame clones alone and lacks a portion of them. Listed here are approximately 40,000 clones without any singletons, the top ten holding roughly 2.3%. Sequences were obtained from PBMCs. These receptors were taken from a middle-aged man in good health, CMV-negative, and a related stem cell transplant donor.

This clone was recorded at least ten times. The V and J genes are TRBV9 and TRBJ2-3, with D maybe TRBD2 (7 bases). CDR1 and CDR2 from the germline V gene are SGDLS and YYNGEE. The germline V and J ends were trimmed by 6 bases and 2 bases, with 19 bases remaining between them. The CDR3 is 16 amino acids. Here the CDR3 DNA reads TGTGCCAGCACCAGGGCGGGGGCCTTAAACACAGATACGCAGTATTTT. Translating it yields CASTRAGALNTDTQYF.

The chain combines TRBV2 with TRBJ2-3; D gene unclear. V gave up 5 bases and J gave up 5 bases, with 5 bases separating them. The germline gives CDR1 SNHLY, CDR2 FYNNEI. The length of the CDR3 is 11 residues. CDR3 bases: TGTGCCAGCAGTTTTAGAGATACGCAGTATTTT. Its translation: CASSFRDTQYF.

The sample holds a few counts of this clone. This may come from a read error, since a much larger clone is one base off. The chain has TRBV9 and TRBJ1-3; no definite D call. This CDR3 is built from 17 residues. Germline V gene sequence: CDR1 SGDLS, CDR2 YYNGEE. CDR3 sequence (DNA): TGTGCCAGCAGCGCCGAGGTAGTGAGTCACTCTGGAAACGCCATATATTTT. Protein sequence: CASSAEVVSHSGNAIYF.

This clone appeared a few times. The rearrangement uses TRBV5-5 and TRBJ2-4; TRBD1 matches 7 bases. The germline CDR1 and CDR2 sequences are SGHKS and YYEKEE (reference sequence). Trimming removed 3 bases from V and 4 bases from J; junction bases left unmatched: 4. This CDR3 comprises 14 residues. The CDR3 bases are TGTGCCAGCAGCTCACCGGGACAGAAAAACATTCAGTACTTC. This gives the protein CASSSPGQKNIQYF.

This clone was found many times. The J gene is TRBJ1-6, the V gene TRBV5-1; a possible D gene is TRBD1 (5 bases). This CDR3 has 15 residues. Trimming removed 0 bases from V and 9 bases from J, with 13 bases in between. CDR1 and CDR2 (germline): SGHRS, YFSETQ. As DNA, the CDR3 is TGCGCCAGCAGCTTGGCAGACAGTGCTATTTCACCCCTCCACTTT. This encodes CASSLADSAISPLHF.

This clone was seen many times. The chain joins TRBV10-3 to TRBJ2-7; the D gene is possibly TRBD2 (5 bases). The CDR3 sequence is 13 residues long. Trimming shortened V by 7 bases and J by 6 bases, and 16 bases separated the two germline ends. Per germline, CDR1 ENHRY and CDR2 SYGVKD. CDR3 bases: TGTGCCATCACGAATACGGGGAGCGGCGAGCAGTACTTC. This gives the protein CAITNTGSGEQYF.

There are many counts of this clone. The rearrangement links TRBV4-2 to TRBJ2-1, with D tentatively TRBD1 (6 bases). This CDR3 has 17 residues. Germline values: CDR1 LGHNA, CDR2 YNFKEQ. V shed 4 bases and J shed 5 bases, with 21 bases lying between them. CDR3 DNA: TGTGCCAGCAGCCCGAGTAGGGGGAGAGGCCCTGACAATGAGCAGTTCTTC. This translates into CASSPSRGRGPDNEQFF.

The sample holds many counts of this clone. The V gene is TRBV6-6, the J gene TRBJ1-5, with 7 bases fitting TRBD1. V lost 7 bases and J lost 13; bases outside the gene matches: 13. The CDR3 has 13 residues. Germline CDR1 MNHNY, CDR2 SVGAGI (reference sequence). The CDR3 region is CASTGWQGGDQHF. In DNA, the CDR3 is TGTGCCAGCACTGGCTGGCAGGGGGGAGATCAGCATTTT.